One sample yielded the 8 T cell receptor beta chains listed below, sequenced in a study of response to subunit inactivated influenza vaccine. From the RT-PCR reads, TCRdb called clonotypes with MiXCR, one entry per CDR3 protein. The repertoire holds about 800,000 distinct CDR3 sequences, with around 20% as singletons. Sequenced material: PBMCs from blood, taken more than 4 days after vaccination. The origin of the receptors is a middle-aged man who received an inactivated influenza vaccine.

In its sample, this clonotype was seen a few times. This chain connects TRBV2 to TRBJ2-1; no definite D call. There are 18 residues in the CDR3. V lost 2 bases and J 0 bases, leaving 17 bases between the germline ends. CDR1 is SNHLY and CDR2 is FYNNEI in the germline V gene. CDR3 nucleotide sequence: TGTGCCAGCAGTGAATACGGAACCACTTTTTCCTCCTACAATGAGCAGTTCTTC. Its protein is CASSEYGTTFSSYNEQFF. Full variable domain (rest looked up from reference TRBV2 and TRBJ2-1): EPEVTQTPSHQVTQMGQEVILRCVPISNHLYFYWYRQILGQKVEFLVSFYNNEISEKSEIFDDQFSVERPDGSNFTLKIRSTKLEDSAMYFCASSEYGTTFSSYNEQFFGPGTRLTVL.

V and J are TRBV7-8 and TRBJ2-7; 7 bases fit TRBD2. With V trimmed by 10 bases and J by 5 bases, 11 bases remained unmatched. This CDR3 contains 13 residues. The germline gives CDR1 SGHVS, CDR2 FQNEAQ. The CDR3 DNA reads as TGTGCCACCGTGGAGCGGGATGAGAACGAGCAGTACTTC. This codes for CATVERDENEQYF.

The CDR3 loop reads CSANRPSGGMSYEQYF. CDR3 sequence (DNA): TGCAGTGCAAACCGGCCTAGCGGGGGGATGTCCTACGAGCAGTACTTC. This rearrangement joins TRBV20-1 to TRBJ2-7; 11 bases map to TRBD2. This CDR3 has 16 amino acids. Germline assignment: CDR1 DFQATT and CDR2 SNEGSKA (reference sequence). J was trimmed by 1 base and V by 6 bases; bases with no gene match: 11.

The chain combines TRBV18 with TRBJ2-3; the match to TRBD2 covers 9 bases. This CDR3 is 15 amino acids long. With 0 bases clipped from V and 5 bases from J, the junction kept 3 bases outside the gene matches. Per the germline V gene, CDR1 is KGHSH and CDR2 is LQKENI. CDR3 coding DNA: TGTGCCAGCTCACCACCGGCGGGAGGGCTAGATACGCAGTATTTT. Protein sequence: CASSPPAGGLDTQYF.

The chain combines TRBV27 with TRBJ2-2; tentative D call: TRBD2 (6 bases). Trimming took 6 bases from V and 6 from J, leaving 23 bases between them. CDR1 is MNHEY and CDR2 is SMNVEV in the germline V gene (reference sequence). The CDR3 extends over 17 amino acids. CDR3 in amino acids: CASSSEGLSGVSGELFF. In DNA form, the CDR3 reads TGTGCCAGCAGCTCTGAGGGTCTATCGGGGGTGTCCGGGGAGCTGTTTTTT.

This clonotype has just a few counts. The rearrangement uses TRBV9 and TRBJ2-5, with D perhaps TRBD2 (6 bases). Trimming took off 4 bases at V and 7 bases at J, with 17 bases between the two ends. The CDR3 sequence is 14 residues long. CDR1 and CDR2 from the germline V gene are SGDLS and YYNGEE. CDR3 nucleotide sequence: TGTGCCAGCAGCTCGGGAGACCCTTGGGGGACCCAGTACTTC. It translates to CASSSGDPWGTQYF.

This clonotype was recorded at least ten times. The gene calls are TRBV20-1 and TRBJ2-1, with 8 positions matching TRBD1. The CDR3 covers 14 residues. Germline V gene data show CDR1 as DFQATT and CDR2 as SNEGSKA (reference sequence). The V gene end was trimmed by 7 bases and the J gene end by 7 bases; junction bases not matched to a gene: 12. CDR3 region: CSGSRGPTYNEQFF. The CDR3 DNA reads TGCAGTGGATCCAGGGGGCCGACTTATAATGAGCAGTTCTTC.

The chain uses TRBV7-6 and TRBJ2-5, with TRBD2 matching over 12 bases. The CDR3 sequence is 16 residues long. Looked up from germline, CDR1 is SGHVS and CDR2 is FNYEAQ. With 5 bases clipped from V and 2 bases from J, the junction kept 6 bases outside the gene matches. CDR3: CASSQTSGRMQETQYF. The CDR3 coding sequence is TGTGCCAGCAGCCAGACTAGCGGGAGAATGCAAGAGACCCAGTACTTC.